This TCR beta chain was sequenced in a study of blood T cell repertoires in COVID-19. Clones were read by immunoSEQ multiplex PCR, and TCRdb kept only the in-frame ones, dropping some. Altogether over 400,000 clones are present, more than 85% being singletons, with the ten largest covering roughly 8%. Enrolled through a virtual design, the participants were between roughly 18 and 100 years of age and came from about two dozen US areas. Recovered participants had two consecutive negative NP/OP PCR tests, healthcare professional clearance, or symptom resolution. Unmatched junction bases numbered 6, after V lost 2 bases and J lost 4 bases. This CDR3 comprises 15 residues. Germline loops: CDR1 SGDLS, CDR2 YYNGEE.

The receptor was isolated from a woman aged 55 to 70 who had recovered from COVID-19. The genes are TRBV9 and TRBJ2-5, with 9 bases identical to TRBD2. The sample consisted of PBMCs or T cells enriched from blood (not recorded which). The CDR3 DNA is TGTGCCAGCAGCGTCGCGGGGGGGCCGGTAGAGACCCAGTACTTC. Protein sequence: CASSVAGGPVETQYF.